One and the same sample provided the 12 T cell receptor beta chains below, sequenced in a study of CD8 T cells in ankylosing spondylitis. Study results and caveats: Seemingly distinctive of ankylosing spondylitis blood was a TCR beta motif formed by eight highly homologous variants.

These receptors' targets are unknown. Each CDR3 protein is one row after TCRdb ran MiXCR on the 5' RACE reads. The sample has some 800,000 distinct CDR3 sequences, 12% seen once. The sequenced sample was blood, either unsorted or a sorted T cell fraction (not recorded which). All receptors come from a male donor with ankylosing spondylitis.

The chain employs TRBV11-1 and TRBJ1-1; possible D gene TRBD1, 5 bases. CDR1 is SGHAT, CDR2 FQDESV, per germline (reference sequence). The V end was cut by 10 bases, the J end by 0 bases, with 12 bases between. The CDR3 spans 13 residues. Here the CDR3 DNA reads TGTGCCACCTCAGGACACTTGAACACTGAAGCTTTCTTT. Amino acids: CATSGHLNTEAFF.

The V call is TRBV3-1, the J call TRBJ1-1; D not certain. The germline V gene encodes CDR1 LGHDT and CDR2 YNNKEL (reference sequence). The CDR3 totals 16 residues. Trimming removed 5 bases at V and 4 bases at J, with 20 bases between. The CDR3 sequence: CASSGILGGFGTEAFF. The DNA of the CDR3 is TGTGCCAGCAGCGGGATACTTGGTGGTTTCGGCACTGAAGCTTTCTTT.

This clonotype was observed a few times. This chain joins TRBV28 and TRBJ2-2; weak D call: TRBD2 (6 bases). Germline V gene lookup returns CDR1 MDHEN and CDR2 SYDVKM. V was shortened by 3 bases and J by 3 bases, with 11 bases between the two germline ends. The CDR3 totals 15 residues. CDR3 nucleotide sequence: TGTGCCAGCAGTTTTGGCGGGACCTACACCGGGGAGCTGTTTTTT. Translation: CASSFGGTYTGELFF. Drawing the rest from reference TRBV28 and TRBJ2-2, the complete variable domain is DVKVTQSSRYLVKRTGEKVFLECVQDMDHENMFWYRQDPGLGLRLIYFSYDVKMKEKGDIPEGYSVSREKKERFSLILESASTNQTSMYLCASSFGGTYTGELFFGEGSRLTVL.

This clonotype appeared many times. The CDR3, as DNA: TGCAGTGCAGAGAGCAGAACTAGCACAGATACGCAGTATTTT. Protein product: CSAESRTSTDTQYF. The V call is TRBV20-1, the J call TRBJ2-3; no definite D call. The CDR3 runs 14 residues. V was pared by 6 bases and J by 0 bases, with 13 bases between. The germline V gene has CDR1 DFQATT and CDR2 SNEGSKA (reference sequence).

This rearrangement joins TRBV5-6 to TRBJ1-4, with D tentatively TRBD1 (5 bases). V lost 0 bases and J 8 bases, leaving 8 bases between the germline ends. The CDR3 contains 13 residues. Germline CDR1 and CDR2: SGHDT and YYEEEE. CDR3 in DNA: TGTGCCAGCAGCTTGGCAACAGGCGAAAAACTGTTTTTT. Translated: CASSLATGEKLFF.

This clonotype was seen ten or more times. The gene calls are TRBV3-1 and TRBJ2-2; D gene unclear. CDR1 LGHDT and CDR2 YNNKEL come from the germline V gene (reference sequence). The CDR3 sequence is 14 residues long. Trimming stripped 1 base from V and 1 base from J, with 4 bases between. CDR3: CASSQALNTGELFF. CDR3 DNA sequence: TGTGCCAGCAGCCAAGCCCTGAACACCGGGGAGCTGTTTTTT.

This clonotype was observed a few times. V usage is TRBV11-2 and J usage is TRBJ2-3; the match to TRBD1 covers 7 bases. The CDR3 spans 15 residues. CDR1 is SGHAT and CDR2 is FQNNGV in the germline V gene. Trimming at V came to 3 bases and at J to 0 bases, leaving 3 bases not matched to a gene. This CDR3 is CASSFLGQSTDTQYF. DNA of the CDR3: TGTGCCAGCAGCTTTTTGGGACAGAGCACAGATACGCAGTATTTT.

This clonotype was seen only a few times. The CDR3 loop reads CASSQDMGWNTEAFF. The CDR3 DNA is TGTGCCAGCAGCCAAGATATGGGGTGGAACACTGAAGCTTTCTTT. The chain has TRBV4-2 and TRBJ1-1; no clear D gene. The germline V and J ends were trimmed by 0 bases and 1 base, with 9 bases remaining between them. This CDR3 has 15 residues. In germline, CDR1 is LGHNA, CDR2 YNFKEQ.

The chain recombines TRBV6-2 or TRBV6-3 with TRBJ1-1, with a weak D call TRBD1 (5 bases). Germline V gene data show CDR1 as MNHEY and CDR2 as SVGEGT. The CDR3 runs to 14 residues. Trimming stripped 6 bases from V and 11 bases from J, with 22 bases between. The CDR3 coding sequence is TGTGCCAGCAGCTTACCCGGGACCCCGCGGAGCGCTTTCTTT. Translating gives CASSLPGTPRSAFF.

This clonotype turned up a few times. The rearrangement links TRBV2 to TRBJ1-2; D unresolved. The CDR3 extends over 16 amino acids. The V end was cut by 6 bases, the J end by 5 bases, with 22 bases between. CDR1 SNHLY and CDR2 FYNNEI come from the germline V gene. CDR3 coding DNA: TGTGCCAGCAGCCCCAACGCAGAGATCTTCCCATATGGCTACACCTTC. This gives the protein CASSPNAEIFPYGYTF.

This clonotype was found many times. The DNA for the CDR3 is TGTGCCAGCACCCCCAGTGACATAACCTACAATGAGCAGTTCTTC. Translation: CASTPSDITYNEQFF. J is TRBJ2-1 and V is TRBV19; D unclear. Trimming took 9 bases from V and 2 from J, leaving 17 bases between them. CDR3 length: 15 residues. CDR1 LNHDA and CDR2 SQIVND come from the germline V gene (reference sequence).

This chain connects TRBV5-1 to TRBJ1-2; D ambiguous. This CDR3 region has 16 residues. Trimming took off 0 bases at V and 0 bases at J, with 12 bases between the two ends. The germline V gene encodes CDR1 SGHRS and CDR2 YFSETQ. The CDR3 DNA reads as TGCGCCAGCAGCTTGGGTCGGACGGTAGCTAACTATGGCTACACCTTC. It is translated as CASSLGRTVANYGYTF.